This T cell receptor beta chain was identified during a study of cytomegalovirus exposure and HLA in healthy donors. Study observations and caveats: In most subjects, TCR beta sequences reportedly gave accurate predictions of HLA-A and HLA-B alleles. According to a later analysis, donors in an Asian-associated ancestry cluster reportedly had fewer N-insertions than the approximately 670-donor mean.

To note about this clone: Antigen: not known.

Researchers ran the PCR with 60 Vbeta and 13 Jbeta primers. Assay: immunoSEQ multiplex PCR; the TCRdb copy retains only in-frame clones and omits some. The sample records approximately 100,000 clones, 75% to 85% being singletons. CDR1 and CDR2 from the germline V gene are MDHEN and SYDVKM. The CDR3 covers 15 residues. Trimming removed 2 bases from V and 9 bases from J; junction bases left unmatched: 8. This sequence joins TRBV28 and TRBJ2-1; TRBD1 agrees at 9 bases. The clonotype comes from a woman aged 18-29 years in good health and CMV-seronegative. Sequencing was done on a sample of PBMCs. The CDR3 region is CASSLPGTGSGEQFF. For the CDR3, the DNA is TGTGCCAGCAGTTTACCCGGGACAGGGAGCGGTGAGCAGTTCTTC.